This T cell receptor (beta chain) originates from a study of blood T cell repertoires in COVID-19. Study background: Researchers got acute and convalescent COVID-19 samples from the United States, Italy and Spain. T cells, B-cell-depleted T cells, or PBMCs provided the cDNA or gDNA that served as material.

Germline CDR1 SGHTA, CDR2 FQGNSA. The CDR3 is 15 residues long. The ends lost 0 bases at V and 4 bases at J; junction bases unmatched: 0. Seattle patients were enrolled while actively infected and followed longitudinally. Study processing details: Cell counts per sample came from amplifying reference gene primers. Data came from immunoSEQ multiplex PCR; TCRdb stores just in-frame clones and leaves some out. The V and J calls and clone size come from that table; D and trimming were worked out from the DNA. Among under 450,000 clones, 89% were seen once, and the ten largest hold roughly 1.5%. The chain is built from TRBV7-2 and TRBJ2-2; 9 bases are a match to TRBD2. Sequencing was done on a sample of peripheral blood. The source of this sequence is a woman in her thirties or forties with COVID-19, enrolled during active disease. CDR3 DNA sequence: TGTGCCAGCAGCTTAGCTAGCGGGGGCACCGGGGAGCTGTTTTTT. Protein: CASSLASGGTGELFF.